This is a list of T cell receptor beta chains from one sample in a study of OX40 agonist ivuxolimab in advanced cancers. Some clones are missing from TCRdb's copy, which holds only in-frame ones; the method was immunoSEQ multiplex PCR. The data hold roughly 80,000 clones, with approximately 91% observed a single time. The sequencing here drew on CD4+ or CD8+ T cells sorted from blood, taken in a trial of the OX40 agonist ivuxolimab. These receptors were obtained from an adult with an advanced solid tumor such as melanoma, head and neck, liver or kidney cancer. Both conserved end residues are part of each CDR3. D genes are given only for firm matches. Part of the rows lack a size; the others show once, few, many or a class for expanded clones.

j_gene: TRBJ2-7
d_gene: NA
abundance: once
v_gene: TRBV5-4
CDR3nt: TGTGCCAGCAGCGCCGTGGCTACTCCTACCTCCTACGAGCAGTACTTC
CDR3aa: CASSAVATPTSYEQYF

j_gene: TRBJ1-2
d_gene: TRBD1
abundance: NA
v_gene: TRBV27
CDR3nt: TGTGCCAGCAGACGACAGGGGAACTATGGCTACACCTTC
CDR3aa: CASRRQGNYGYTF

j_gene: TRBJ2-5
d_gene: TRBD1
abundance: NA
v_gene: TRBV5-1
CDR3nt: TGCGCCAGCAGACGCGGACAGGGGGGTTCAGAGACCCAGTACTTC
CDR3aa: CASRRGQGGSETQYF

j_gene: TRBJ2-5
d_gene: NA
abundance: NA
v_gene: TRBV18
CDR3nt: TGTGCCAGCTCACCACCGCCAGCCCAAGAGACCCAGTACTTC
CDR3aa: CASSPPPAQETQYF

j_gene: TRBJ1-1
d_gene: TRBD1
abundance: once
v_gene: TRBV15
CDR3nt: TGTGCCACCAGCAGAAGGACAGGTGGGAACACTGAAGCTTTCTTT
CDR3aa: CATSRRTGGNTEAFF

j_gene: TRBJ2-5
d_gene: NA
abundance: NA
v_gene: TRBV11-2
CDR3nt: TGTGCCAGCAGCTCCGGGGCGGCTCGAGAGACCCAGTACTTC
CDR3aa: CASSSGAARETQYF

j_gene: TRBJ2-1
d_gene: TRBD1
abundance: NA
v_gene: TRBV7-8
CDR3nt: TGTGCCAGCAGCCCCCGGGACAGCCCGTACAATGAGCAGTTCTTC
CDR3aa: CASSPRDSPYNEQFF

j_gene: TRBJ2-1
d_gene: NA
abundance: NA
v_gene: TRBV5-1
CDR3nt: TGCGCCAGCAGCGGGGCCGGGACATCCTACAATGAGCAGTTCTTC
CDR3aa: CASSGAGTSYNEQFF

j_gene: TRBJ2-1
d_gene: NA
abundance: NA
v_gene: TRBV4-2
CDR3nt: TGTGCCAGCAGCCAAGATCTCTTAGCGATGAGGCAGTTCTTC
CDR3aa: CASSQDLLAMRQFF

j_gene: TRBJ2-5
d_gene: TRBD2
abundance: once
v_gene: TRBV5-1
CDR3nt: TGCGCCAGCAGCTTGTCTAGCGGGTTAGGTCAAATAGAGACCCAGTACTTC
CDR3aa: CASSLSSGLGQIETQYF

j_gene: TRBJ1-5
d_gene: NA
abundance: NA
v_gene: TRBV7-2
CDR3nt: TGTGCCAGCAGCTTAAGGGGGGGCGCTCAGCCCCAGCATTTT
CDR3aa: CASSLRGGAQPQHF

j_gene: TRBJ2-2
d_gene: NA
abundance: NA
v_gene: TRBV7-9
CDR3nt: TGTGCCAGCAGCTCCTATACCCAGGGGTCCGGGGAGCTGTTTTTT
CDR3aa: CASSSYTQGSGELFF

j_gene: TRBJ2-2
d_gene: NA
abundance: NA
v_gene: TRBV27
CDR3nt: TGTGCCAGCACGCAGAACGGGCGAAGCACCGGGGAGCTGTTTTTT
CDR3aa: CASTQNGRSTGELFF

j_gene: TRBJ1-1
d_gene: NA
abundance: few
v_gene: TRBV5-4
CDR3nt: TGTGCCAGCAGCTTGGAGCAATTCACTGAAGCTTTCTTT
CDR3aa: CASSLEQFTEAFF

j_gene: TRBJ1-5
d_gene: TRBD1
abundance: once
v_gene: TRBV30
CDR3nt: TGTGCCTGGAGTCTATGGCAGGGGGATCAGCCCCAGCATTTT
CDR3aa: CAWSLWQGDQPQHF

j_gene: TRBJ2-1
d_gene: NA
abundance: once
v_gene: TRBV11-1
CDR3nt: TGTGCCAGCAGAGAGGCATACAATGAGCAGTTCTTC
CDR3aa: CASREAYNEQFF

j_gene: TRBJ2-7
d_gene: NA
abundance: NA
v_gene: TRBV30
CDR3nt: TGTGCCTGGAGTGTGGCAAGTAATCCCTACGAGCAGTACTTC
CDR3aa: CAWSVASNPYEQYF